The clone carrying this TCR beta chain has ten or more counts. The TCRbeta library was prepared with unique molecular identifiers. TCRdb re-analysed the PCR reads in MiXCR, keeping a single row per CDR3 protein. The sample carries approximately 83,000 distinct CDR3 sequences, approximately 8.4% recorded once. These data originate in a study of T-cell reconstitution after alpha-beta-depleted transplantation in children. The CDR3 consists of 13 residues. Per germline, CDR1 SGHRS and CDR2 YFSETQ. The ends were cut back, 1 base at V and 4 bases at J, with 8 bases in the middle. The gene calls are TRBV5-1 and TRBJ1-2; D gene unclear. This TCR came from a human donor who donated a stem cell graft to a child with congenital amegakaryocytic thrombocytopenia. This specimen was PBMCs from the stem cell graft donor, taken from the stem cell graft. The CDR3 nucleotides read TGCGCCAGCAGCTTGACAGACTTCTATGGCTACACCTTC. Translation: CASSLTDFYGYTF.